Below, one TCR beta chain is given with its context. The CDR3 loop spans 14 amino acids. V gave up 2 bases and J gave up 10 bases; unmatched junction bases: 5. Germline-derived CDR1 and CDR2 are MNHEY and SVGAGI. This specimen belongs to a study of control samples from healthy donors and cancer patients. The data were produced by immunoSEQ multiplex PCR, yet TCRdb's version contains in-frame clones alone and is incomplete. The table includes 150,000 to 200,000 clones, just under 95% detected once. This TCR came from a woman between 55 and 75 years old in good health. This chain links TRBV6-5 with TRBJ1-1, with 12 bases that match TRBD1. Sequences were obtained from blood. Here the CDR3 reads CASSYRDRGLGAFF. CDR3 in DNA: TGTGCCAGCAGTTACCGGGACAGGGGGCTAGGAGCTTTCTTT.